This record looks at one T cell receptor (beta chain) sequence and its context. The sample belongs to a study of blood T cell repertoires in COVID-19. Study at large: COVID-19 samples, acute and convalescent, were from the United States, Italy and Spain.

Germline assignment: CDR1 MNHEY and CDR2 SMNVEV (reference sequence). The trim removed 9 bases at V and 5 bases at J, leaving 18 bases unmatched. The CDR3 contains 16 residues. Sequencing was performed with immunoSEQ multiplex PCR; in TCRdb, only in-frame clones are kept and a portion is missing. The repertoire includes some 150,000 clones, roughly 77% of them detected once, and around 5% sits in the top ten. The origin of this receptor is a woman in her 70s with COVID-19, enrolled during active disease. The material sequenced was peripheral blood. The V call is TRBV27, the J call TRBJ2-5, with 7 bases that match TRBD2. The CDR3 nucleotides are TGTGCCAGATCCAACAACTGCGTGGGGGGGGGTGAGACCCAGTACTTC. Protein: CARSNNCVGGGETQYF.